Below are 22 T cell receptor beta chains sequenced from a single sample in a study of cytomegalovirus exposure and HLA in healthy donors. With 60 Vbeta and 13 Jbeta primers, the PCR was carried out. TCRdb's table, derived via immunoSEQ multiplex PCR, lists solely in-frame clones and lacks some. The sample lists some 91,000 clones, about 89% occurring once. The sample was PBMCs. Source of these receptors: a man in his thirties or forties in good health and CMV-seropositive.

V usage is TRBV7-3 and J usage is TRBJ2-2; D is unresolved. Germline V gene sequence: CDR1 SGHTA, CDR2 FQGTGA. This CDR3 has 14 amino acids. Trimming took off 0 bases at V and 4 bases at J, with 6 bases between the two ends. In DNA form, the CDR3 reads TGTGCCAGCAGCTTAACTCCCCGCACCGGGGAGCTGTTTTTT. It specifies CASSLTPRTGELFF. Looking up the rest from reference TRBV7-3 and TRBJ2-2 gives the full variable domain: GAGVSQTPSNKVTEKGKYVELRCDPISGHTALYWYRQSLGQGPEFLIYFQGTGAADDSGLPNDRFFAVRPEGSVSTLKIQRTERGDSAVYLCASSLTPRTGELFFGEGSRLTVL.

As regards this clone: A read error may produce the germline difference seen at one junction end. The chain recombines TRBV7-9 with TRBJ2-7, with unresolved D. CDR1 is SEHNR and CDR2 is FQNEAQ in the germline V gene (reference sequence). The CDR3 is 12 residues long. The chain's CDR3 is CSSSWSSYEQYF. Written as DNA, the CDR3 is TGTTCCAGCAGCTGGAGCTCCTACGAGCAGTACTTC. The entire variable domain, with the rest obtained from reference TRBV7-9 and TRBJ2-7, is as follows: DTGVSQNPRHKITKRGQNVTFRCDPISEHNRLYWYRQTLGQGPEFLTYFQNEAQLEKSRLLSDRFSAERPKGSFSTLEIQRTEQGDSAMYLCSSSWSSYEQYFGPGTRLTVT.

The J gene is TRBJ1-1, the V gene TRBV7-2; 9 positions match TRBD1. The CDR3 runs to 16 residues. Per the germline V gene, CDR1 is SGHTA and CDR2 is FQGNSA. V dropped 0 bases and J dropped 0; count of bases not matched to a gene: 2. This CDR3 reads CASSLAGTGLNTEAFF. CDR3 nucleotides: TGTGCCAGCAGCTTAGCGGGGACAGGGTTGAACACTGAAGCTTTCTTT.

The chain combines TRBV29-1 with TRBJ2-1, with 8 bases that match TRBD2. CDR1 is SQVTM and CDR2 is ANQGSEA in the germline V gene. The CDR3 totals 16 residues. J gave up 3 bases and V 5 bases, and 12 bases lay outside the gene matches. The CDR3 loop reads CSVSTLAEGYYNEQFF. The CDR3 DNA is TGCAGCGTTTCTACACTAGCGGAGGGGTACTACAATGAGCAGTTCTTC.

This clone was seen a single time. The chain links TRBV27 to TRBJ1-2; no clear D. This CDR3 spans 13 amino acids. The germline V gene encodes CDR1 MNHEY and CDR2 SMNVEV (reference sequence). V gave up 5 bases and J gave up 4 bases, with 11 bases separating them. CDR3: CASSQQSTYGYTF. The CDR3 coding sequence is TGTGCCAGCAGTCAACAGAGTACCTATGGCTACACCTTC.

The CDR3 sequence: CASSLVLAADLYEQFF. Here the CDR3 DNA reads TGCGCCAGCAGCTTGGTCCTAGCGGCAGACTTATATGAGCAGTTCTTC. V is TRBV5-1 and J is TRBJ2-1; 7 nucleotides line up with TRBD2. The CDR3 covers 16 residues. J lost 8 bases, V lost 0 bases, and 11 bases had no gene match. Germline-derived CDR1 and CDR2 are SGHRS and YFSETQ.

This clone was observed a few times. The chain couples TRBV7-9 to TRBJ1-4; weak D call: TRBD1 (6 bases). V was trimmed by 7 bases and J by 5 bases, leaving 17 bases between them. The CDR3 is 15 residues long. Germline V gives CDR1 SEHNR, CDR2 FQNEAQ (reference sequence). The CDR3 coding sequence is TGTGCCAGCACCTTCACGACAGGCCGGAATGAAAAACTGTTTTTT. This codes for CASTFTTGRNEKLFF.

The CDR3: CASSAPGLAGEGQYF. The DNA for the CDR3 is TGTGCCAGCAGCGCTCCCGGGTTAGCGGGCGAGGGGCAGTACTTC. The genes are TRBV28 and TRBJ2-7, with 7 bases fitting TRBD2. Unmatched junction bases numbered 17, after V lost 6 bases and J lost 9 bases. Germline CDR1 reads MDHEN; CDR2 reads SYDVKM. This CDR3 spans 15 amino acids.

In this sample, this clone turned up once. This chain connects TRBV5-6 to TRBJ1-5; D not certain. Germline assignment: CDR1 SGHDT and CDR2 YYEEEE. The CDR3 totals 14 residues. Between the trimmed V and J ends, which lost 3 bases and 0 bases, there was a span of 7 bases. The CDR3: CASSSTVSNQPQHF. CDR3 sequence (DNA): TGTGCCAGCAGCTCCACGGTTAGCAATCAGCCCCAGCATTTT.

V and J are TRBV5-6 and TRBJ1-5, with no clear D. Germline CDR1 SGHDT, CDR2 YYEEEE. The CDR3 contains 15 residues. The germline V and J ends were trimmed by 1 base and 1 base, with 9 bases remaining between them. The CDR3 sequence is CASSLSIVSNQPQHF. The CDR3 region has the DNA TGTGCCAGCAGCTTGTCTATCGTCAGCAATCAGCCCCAGCATTTT. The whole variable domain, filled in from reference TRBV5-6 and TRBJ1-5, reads DAGVTQSPTHLIKTRGQQVTLRCSPKSGHDTVSWYQQALGQGPQFIFQYYEEEERQRGNFPDRFSGHQFPNYSSELNVNALLLGDSALYLCASSLSIVSNQPQHFGDGTRLSIL.

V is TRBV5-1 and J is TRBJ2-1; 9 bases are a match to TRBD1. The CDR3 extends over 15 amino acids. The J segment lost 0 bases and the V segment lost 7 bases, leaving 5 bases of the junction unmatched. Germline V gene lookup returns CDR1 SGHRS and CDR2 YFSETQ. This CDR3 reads CASFMGQGSYNEQFF. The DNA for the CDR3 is TGCGCCAGCTTTATGGGACAGGGCTCCTACAATGAGCAGTTCTTC.

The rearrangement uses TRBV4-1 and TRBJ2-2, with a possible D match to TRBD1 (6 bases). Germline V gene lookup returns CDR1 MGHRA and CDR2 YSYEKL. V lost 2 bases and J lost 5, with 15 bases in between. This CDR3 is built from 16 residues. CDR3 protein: CASSQLSQGRTGELFF. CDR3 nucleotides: TGCGCCAGCAGCCAACTCTCACAGGGAAGGACCGGGGAGCTGTTTTTT.

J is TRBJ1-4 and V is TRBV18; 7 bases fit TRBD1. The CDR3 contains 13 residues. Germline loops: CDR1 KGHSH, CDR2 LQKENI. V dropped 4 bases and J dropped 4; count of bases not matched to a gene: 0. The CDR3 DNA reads TGTGCCAGCTCACGGGACAGTAATGAAAAACTGTTTTTT. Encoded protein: CASSRDSNEKLFF.

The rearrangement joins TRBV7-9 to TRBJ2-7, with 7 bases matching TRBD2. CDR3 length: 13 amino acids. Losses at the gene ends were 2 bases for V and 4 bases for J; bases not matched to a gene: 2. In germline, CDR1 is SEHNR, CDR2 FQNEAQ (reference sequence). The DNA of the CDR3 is TGTGCCAGCAGCTTAACTAGCGAGTACGAGCAGTACTTC. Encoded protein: CASSLTSEYEQYF.

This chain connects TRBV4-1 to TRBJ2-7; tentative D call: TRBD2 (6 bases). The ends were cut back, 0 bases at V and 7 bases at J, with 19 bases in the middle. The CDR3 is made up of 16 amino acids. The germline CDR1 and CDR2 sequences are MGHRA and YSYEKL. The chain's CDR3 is CASSQDPSAGEKEQYF. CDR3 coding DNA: TGCGCCAGCAGCCAAGATCCTAGCGCGGGTGAAAAAGAGCAGTACTTC.

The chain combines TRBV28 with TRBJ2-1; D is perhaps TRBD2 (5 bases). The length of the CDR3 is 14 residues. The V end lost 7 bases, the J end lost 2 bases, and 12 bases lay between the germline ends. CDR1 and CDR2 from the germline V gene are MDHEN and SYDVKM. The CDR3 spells CASTPAGTYNEQFF. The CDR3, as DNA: TGTGCCAGCACCCCCGCGGGCACCTACAATGAGCAGTTCTTC.

CDR3 coding DNA: TGTGCCAGCAGCGACAGGGGCGCTGGGGCCAACGTCCTGACTTTC. This translates into CASSDRGAGANVLTF. This chain links TRBV7-3 with TRBJ2-6; TRBD1 matches at 8 bases. V was pared by 5 bases and J by 2 bases, with 2 bases of the junction left unmatched. In germline, CDR1 is SGHTA, CDR2 FQGTGA. This CDR3 has 15 amino acids.

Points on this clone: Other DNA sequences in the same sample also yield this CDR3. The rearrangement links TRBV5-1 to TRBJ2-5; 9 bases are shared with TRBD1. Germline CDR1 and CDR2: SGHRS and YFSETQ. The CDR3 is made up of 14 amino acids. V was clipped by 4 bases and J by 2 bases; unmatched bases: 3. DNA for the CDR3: TGCGCCAGCAGCCCCGGACAGGGGCAAGAGACCCAGTACTTC. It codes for CASSPGQGQETQYF.

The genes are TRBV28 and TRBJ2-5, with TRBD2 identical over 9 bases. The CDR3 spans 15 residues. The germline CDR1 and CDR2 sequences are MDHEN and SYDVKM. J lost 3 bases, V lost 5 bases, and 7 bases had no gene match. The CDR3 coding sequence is TGTGCCAGCAGTACCTGGACTAGCGTAGAAGAGACCCAGTACTTC. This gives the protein CASSTWTSVEETQYF.

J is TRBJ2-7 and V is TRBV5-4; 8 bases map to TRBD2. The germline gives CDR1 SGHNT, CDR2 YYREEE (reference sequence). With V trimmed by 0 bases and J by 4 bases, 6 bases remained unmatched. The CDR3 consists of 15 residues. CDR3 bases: TGTGCCAGCAGCTTGGCTGGGAGCGGGAGTTACGAGCAGTACTTC. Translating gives CASSLAGSGSYEQYF.

The CDR3 loop reads CASSGQGGYEQYF. In nucleotides, the CDR3 is TGTGCCAGCTCTGGACAGGGGGGGTACGAGCAGTACTTC. The chain employs TRBV18 and TRBJ2-7; 10 nucleotides match TRBD1. The CDR3 is 13 amino acids. From germline, CDR1 is KGHSH and CDR2 LQKENI. The V gene end was trimmed by 6 bases and the J gene end by 4 bases; junction bases not matched to a gene: 3.

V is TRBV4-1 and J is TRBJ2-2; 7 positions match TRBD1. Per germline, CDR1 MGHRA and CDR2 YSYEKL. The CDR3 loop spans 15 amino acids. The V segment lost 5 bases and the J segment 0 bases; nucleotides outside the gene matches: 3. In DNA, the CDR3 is TGCGCCAGCAGCGGACAGGCTACGAACACCGGGGAGCTGTTTTTT. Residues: CASSGQATNTGELFF.